The 16 T cell receptor beta chains below all came from one sample that was sequenced in a study of cytomegalovirus exposure and HLA in healthy donors. Sequenced by immunoSEQ multiplex PCR; TCRdb stores in-frame clones only, minus some. This table has around 150,000 clones, approximately 89% appearing once. The specimen sequenced was PBMCs. The receptors were sampled from a man younger than 30 in good health and CMV-seronegative.

The chain couples TRBV10-1 to TRBJ2-1, with 9 bases aligning to TRBD2. CDR1 and CDR2 from the germline V gene are WNHNN and SYGVQD (reference sequence). The V and J ends lost 1 base and 7 bases, in that order; junction bases with no gene match: 8. This CDR3 is 16 amino acids long. The CDR3 spells CASSEYGGGALNEQFF. CDR3 DNA sequence: TGCGCCAGCAGTGAGTACGGCGGGGGGGCCCTGAATGAGCAGTTCTTC.

The chain links TRBV5-4 to TRBJ2-2, with 9 bases aligning to TRBD2. The CDR3 sequence is 15 residues long. V shed 0 bases and J 6 bases; nucleotides not matched to a gene: 3. The germline CDR1 and CDR2 sequences are SGHNT and YYREEE (reference sequence). The CDR3 spells CASSLVSGSAGELFF. CDR3 coding DNA: TGTGCCAGCAGCTTGGTTAGCGGGAGTGCCGGGGAGCTGTTTTTT.

The J gene is TRBJ1-2, the V gene TRBV5-6; 8 bases line up with TRBD1. V dropped 0 bases and J dropped 6; count of bases not matched to a gene: 4. Germline CDR1 reads SGHDT; CDR2 reads YYEEEE. The CDR3 runs 14 residues. CDR3 nucleotide sequence: TGTGCCAGCAGCTTGGGCAGGGGGCTTGATGGCTACACCTTC. Protein product: CASSLGRGLDGYTF.

V and J are TRBV5-1 and TRBJ2-3; 11 nucleotides agree with TRBD2. The germline CDR1 and CDR2 sequences are SGHRS and YFSETQ. Germline trimming cut 0 bases from V and 0 bases from J; bases unmatched to any gene: 6. The CDR3 is 18 amino acids. In DNA form, the CDR3 reads TGCGCCAGCAGCTTGGCGTCTAGCGGGAGGCCCAGCACAGATACGCAGTATTTT. The encoded protein is CASSLASSGRPSTDTQYF.

The rearrangement uses TRBV30 and TRBJ2-1; the D gene is possibly TRBD2 (5 bases). V was cut by 3 bases and J by 3 bases, with 9 bases left in between. This CDR3 is 13 amino acids long. Germline V gives CDR1 GTSNPN, CDR2 SVGIG (reference sequence). The DNA of the CDR3 is TGTGCCTGGAGGGTAGCGATCTACAATGAGCAGTTCTTC. As protein: CAWRVAIYNEQFF.

This chain joins TRBV7-8 and TRBJ1-2, with 10 positions matching TRBD1. The CDR3 totals 14 residues. Germline lookup yields CDR1 SGHVS and CDR2 FQNEAQ. V was pared by 5 bases and J by 8 bases, with 8 bases of the junction left unmatched. In nucleotides, the CDR3 is TGTGCCAGCAGCAAGACAGGGGGCGCAGACGGCTACACCTTC. It specifies CASSKTGGADGYTF.

CDR3 nucleotides: TGTGCCAGCAGCCCCGGGACAGATATCACAGATACGCAGTATTTT. It is translated as CASSPGTDITDTQYF. The chain has TRBV7-2 and TRBJ2-3; 7 positions match TRBD1. Per the germline V gene, CDR1 is SGHTA and CDR2 is FQGNSA. After removal of 5 bases from V and 2 bases from J, the junction contained 7 bases not matched to a gene. CDR3 size: 15 residues.

In this sample, this clone turned up once. The chain carries TRBV10-2 and TRBJ1-5; the D is unclear. CDR1 and CDR2 from the germline V gene are WSHSY and SAAADI. V lost 0 bases to trimming and J lost 4 bases, with 4 bases between them. This CDR3 is 13 amino acids long. The CDR3 DNA sequence: TGCGCCAGCAGTGAGTCGTTAAATCAGCCCCAGCATTTT. Its protein is CASSESLNQPQHF.

The V and J genes are TRBV5-1 and TRBJ2-7; TRBD2 is a possible D gene (5 bases). V dropped 0 bases and J dropped 4 bases, with 17 bases sitting between them. This CDR3 has 16 residues. CDR1 is SGHRS and CDR2 is YFSETQ in the germline V gene. CDR3 in amino acids: CASSLAGTSYEYEQYF. CDR3 sequence (DNA): TGCGCCAGCAGCTTGGCCGGAACTAGTTATGAGTACGAGCAGTACTTC.

This sequence joins TRBV9 and TRBJ2-1, with TRBD2 matching 7 bases. CDR1 is SGDLS, CDR2 YYNGEE, per germline. J was trimmed by 8 bases and V by 3 bases; bases with no gene match: 11. The CDR3 spans 15 residues. CDR3 loop: CASSEGLHEVDEQFF. In DNA form, the CDR3 reads TGTGCCAGCAGCGAGGGACTACACGAAGTAGATGAGCAGTTCTTC.

V usage is TRBV7-6 and J usage is TRBJ2-2; 7 bases are shared with TRBD1. Germline loops: CDR1 SGHVS, CDR2 FNYEAQ. CDR3 size: 15 residues. Germline trimming cut 8 bases from V and 5 bases from J; bases unmatched to any gene: 11. The CDR3 loop reads CASRRRGGPTGELFF. CDR3 nucleotides: TGTGCCAGCCGACGTCGAGGGGGCCCAACCGGGGAGCTGTTTTTT.

This clone was observed a handful of times. The V call is TRBV5-6, the J call TRBJ2-7; D is unresolved. The CDR3 covers 14 residues. Between the trimmed V and J ends, which lost 4 bases and 2 bases, there was a span of 13 bases. Germline loops: CDR1 SGHDT, CDR2 YYEEEE. DNA for the CDR3: TGTGCCAGCAGCCTCCCCGCGCCCACCTACGAGCAGTACTTC. Amino acid sequence: CASSLPAPTYEQYF.

This chain uses TRBV6-5 with TRBJ1-1, with 7 bases aligning to TRBD1. Germline-derived CDR1 and CDR2 are MNHEY and SVGAGI. J gave up 3 bases and V 7 bases, and 5 bases lay outside the gene matches. The CDR3 spans 13 residues. The CDR3 spells CASIEGAHTEAFF. CDR3 bases: TGTGCCAGCATTGAGGGGGCTCACACTGAAGCTTTCTTT.

This chain connects TRBV9 to TRBJ2-1, with D maybe TRBD2 (6 bases). The CDR3 is made up of 16 amino acids. Germline V gene data show CDR1 as SGDLS and CDR2 as YYNGEE. The germline V and J ends were trimmed by 0 bases and 8 bases, with 18 bases remaining between them. This CDR3 is CASSVDTGVEWDEQFF. The CDR3 DNA follows: TGTGCCAGCAGCGTAGACACGGGAGTGGAATGGGATGAGCAGTTCTTC. The whole variable domain, remainder taken from reference TRBV9 and TRBJ2-1, is DSGVTQTPKHLITATGQRVTLRCSPRSGDLSVYWYQQSLDQGLQFLIQYYNGEERAKGNILERFSAQQFPDLHSELNLSSLELGDSALYFCASSVDTGVEWDEQFFGPGTRLTVL.

V and J are TRBV6-5 and TRBJ1-1, with 10 bases matching TRBD1. This CDR3 has 14 residues. Trimming cost V 6 bases and J 3 bases; bases outside gene matches: 4. Germline assignment: CDR1 MNHEY and CDR2 SVGAGI. The CDR3 region has the DNA TGTGCCAGCAGGTTGGACAGGGGGTACACTGAAGCTTTCTTT. Translation: CASRLDRGYTEAFF.

The V and J genes are TRBV6-5 and TRBJ1-5, with TRBD1 matching 7 bases. V was pared by 5 bases and J by 2 bases, with 6 bases of the junction left unmatched. This CDR3 has 15 residues. CDR1 and CDR2 from the germline V gene are MNHEY and SVGAGI. CDR3 DNA: TGTGCCAGCAGTAGGGAAGGGGGCGGCAATCAGCCCCAGCATTTT. Its translation is CASSREGGGNQPQHF.